The 4 T cell receptor beta chains reported below all come from one sample, sequenced in a study of T cell responses to AZD1222 COVID-19 vaccine. Libraries were prepared by immunoSEQ multiplex PCR; TCRdb keeps only in-frame clonotypes and omits some of them. The sample includes tens of thousands of clones, approximately 86% of them seen just once. Source: peripheral blood, taken on day 0 of AZD1222 vaccination. These receptors were obtained from an adult in good health.

The chain uses TRBV28 and TRBJ1-1, with D perhaps matching TRBD1 (6 bases). Germline V gene sequence: CDR1 MDHEN, CDR2 SYDVKM. CDR3 length: 13 amino acids. V was clipped by 6 bases and J by 1 base, with 9 bases between them. The CDR3 DNA sequence: TGTGCCAGCAGATACAGGGCGAACACTGAAGCTTTCTTT. It encodes CASRYRANTEAFF.

In DNA, the CDR3 is TGTGCCAGCAGTCTCACGCCTACCTACGGGTATAATTCACCCCTCCACTTT. Protein product: CASSLTPTYGYNSPLHF. The chain combines TRBV6-6 with TRBJ1-6; D unclear. This CDR3 region has 17 residues. Germline V gene data show CDR1 as MNHNY and CDR2 as SVGAGI (reference sequence). Trimming removed 5 bases at V and 4 bases at J, with 18 bases between.

The CDR3 bases are TGTGCCTGGATAGGGGGGCGGGCTGAAGCTTTCTTT. Amino acid sequence: CAWIGGRAEAFF. This rearrangement joins TRBV30 to TRBJ1-1; TRBD1 is a possible D gene (6 bases). Per the germline V gene, CDR1 is GTSNPN and CDR2 is SVGIG (reference sequence). This CDR3 has 12 residues. V was shortened by 4 bases and J by 6 bases, with 12 bases between the two germline ends.

Only one count was recorded for this clone. Other DNA sequences of this sample code for an identical CDR3. The chain links TRBV6-2 or TRBV6-3 to TRBJ1-1, with no clear D. The V and J ends lost 6 bases and 0 bases respectively, with 8 bases between them. Germline V CDR1 and CDR2: MNHEY, SVGEGT. The CDR3 spans 13 residues. CDR3 residues: CASSQRVNTEAFF. The DNA of the CDR3 is TGTGCCAGCAGCCAGCGGGTGAACACTGAAGCTTTCTTT.